A single T cell receptor (beta chain) is shown here with its context. This sample was included in a study of blood T cell repertoires in COVID-19. Overall study: Whether acute or convalescent, the COVID-19 samples came from the United States, Italy and Spain. T cells, B-cell-depleted T cells, or PBMCs supplied cDNA or gDNA.

Authors' analysis steps: Estimation of nucleated cell counts relied on the amplification of reference gene primers. Sequenced by immunoSEQ multiplex PCR; TCRdb stores in-frame clones only, minus some. The V and J calls and the clone size are those of that table, but D and trimming were determined from the DNA. The sample shows about 81,000 clones, roughly 91% of them seen only once. The sequence derives from a woman in her forties or fifties in a cohort sampled during active COVID-19. The specimen was peripheral blood.

For the CDR3, the DNA is TGCGCCAGCAGCTTGGCCGGCCAGGCTAATTCACCCCTCCACTTT. The encoded protein is CASSLAGQANSPLHF. The gene calls are TRBV5-1 and TRBJ1-6; D is uncertain. The CDR3 covers 15 residues. The germline V gene encodes CDR1 SGHRS and CDR2 YFSETQ. With 0 bases removed from V and 6 bases from J, the gap between germline ends came to 10 bases.